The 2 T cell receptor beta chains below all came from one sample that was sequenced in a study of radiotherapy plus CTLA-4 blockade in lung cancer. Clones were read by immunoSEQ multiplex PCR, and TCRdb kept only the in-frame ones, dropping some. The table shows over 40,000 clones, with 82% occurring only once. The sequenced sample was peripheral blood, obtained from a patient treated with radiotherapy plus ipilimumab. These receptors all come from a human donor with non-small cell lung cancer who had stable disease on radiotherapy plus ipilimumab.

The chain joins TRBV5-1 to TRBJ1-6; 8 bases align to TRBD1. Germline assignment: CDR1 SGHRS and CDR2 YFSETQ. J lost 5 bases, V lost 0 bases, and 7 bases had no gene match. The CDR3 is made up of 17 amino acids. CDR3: CASSLDGQGGDNSPLHF. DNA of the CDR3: TGCGCCAGCAGCTTGGACGGACAGGGAGGGGATAATTCACCCCTCCACTTT.

In DNA, the CDR3 is TGTGCCAGCAGCCGGACTAGCGGAAACACAGATACGCAGTATTTT. Encoded protein: CASSRTSGNTDTQYF. The chain uses TRBV7-2 and TRBJ2-3; 10 nucleotides align to TRBD2. The CDR3 is 15 residues long. Germline CDR1 and CDR2: SGHTA and FQGNSA. V lost 5 bases, J lost 2 bases, and 4 bases stayed unmatched.